The source of this T cell receptor beta chain is a study of memory CD8 T cells in hepatitis C reinfection. Time point in this sample: pre-reinfection, 55 to 20 weeks before reinfection detection. No in vitro expansion preceded TCR sequencing of the sorted cells. The Montreal HEPCO cohort supplied donors who inject drugs. Total naive CD8 T cells were sorted as viable CD3+ CD8+ CD45RO- cells from a couple of donors. This clone has only a few counts. This CDR3 contains 15 residues. The germline gives CDR1 SGHRS, CDR2 YFSETQ. V was shortened by 0 bases and J by 0 bases, with 4 bases between the two germline ends. TCRdb's copy holds only in-frame clones and misses some; the assay was immunoSEQ multiplex PCR. Here the sample spans over 45,000 clones, 85% to 90% being singletons.

The receptor was isolated from a young man with hepatitis C virus infection. V usage is TRBV5-1 and J usage is TRBJ2-6, with no clear D. The sample taken for sequencing was naive CD8+ T cells sorted from blood. CDR3: CASSLGSSGANVLTF. In DNA, the CDR3 is TGCGCCAGCAGCTTGGGCAGCTCTGGGGCCAACGTCCTGACTTTC. Supplemented by reference TRBV5-1 and TRBJ2-6, the full variable domain reads KAGVTQTPRYLIKTRGQQVTLSCSPISGHRSVSWYQQTPGQGLQFLFEYFSETQRNKGNFPGRFSGRQFSNSRSEMNVSTLELGDSALYLCASSLGSSGANVLTFGAGSRLTVL.